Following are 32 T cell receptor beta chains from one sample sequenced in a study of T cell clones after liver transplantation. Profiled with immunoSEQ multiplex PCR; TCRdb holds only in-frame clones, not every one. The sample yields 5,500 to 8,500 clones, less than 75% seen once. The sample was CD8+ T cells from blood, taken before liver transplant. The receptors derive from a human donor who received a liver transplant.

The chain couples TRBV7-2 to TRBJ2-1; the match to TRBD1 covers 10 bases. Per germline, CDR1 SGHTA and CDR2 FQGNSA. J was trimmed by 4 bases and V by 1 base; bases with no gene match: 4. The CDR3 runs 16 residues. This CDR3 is CASSLGQGADYNEQFF. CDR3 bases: TGTGCCAGCAGCTTAGGACAGGGGGCGGATTACAATGAGCAGTTCTTC.

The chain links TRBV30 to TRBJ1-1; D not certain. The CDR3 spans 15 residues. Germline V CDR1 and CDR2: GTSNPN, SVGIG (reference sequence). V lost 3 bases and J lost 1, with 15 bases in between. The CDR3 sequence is CAWSVNFGRNTEAFF. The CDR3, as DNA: TGTGCCTGGAGCGTAAATTTCGGCCGGAACACTGAAGCTTTCTTT. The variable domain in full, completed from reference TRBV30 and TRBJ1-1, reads SQTIHQWPATLVQPVGSPLSLECTVEGTSNPNLYWYRQAAGRGLQLLFYSVGIGQISSEVPQNLSASRPQDRQFILSSKKLLLSDSGFYLCAWSVNFGRNTEAFFGQGTRLTVV.

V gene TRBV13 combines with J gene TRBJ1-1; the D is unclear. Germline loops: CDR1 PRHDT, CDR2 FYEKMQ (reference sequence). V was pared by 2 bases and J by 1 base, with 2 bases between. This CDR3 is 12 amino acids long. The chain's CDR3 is CASSLTNTEAFF. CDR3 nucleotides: TGTGCCAGCAGCTTAACGAACACTGAAGCTTTCTTT.

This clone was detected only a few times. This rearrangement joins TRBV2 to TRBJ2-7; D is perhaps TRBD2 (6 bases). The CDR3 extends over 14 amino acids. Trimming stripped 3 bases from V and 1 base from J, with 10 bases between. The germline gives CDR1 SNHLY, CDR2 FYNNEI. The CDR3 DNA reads TGTGCCAGCAGTGAGTCGGAGGGATCCTACGAGCAGTACTTC. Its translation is CASSESEGSYEQYF.

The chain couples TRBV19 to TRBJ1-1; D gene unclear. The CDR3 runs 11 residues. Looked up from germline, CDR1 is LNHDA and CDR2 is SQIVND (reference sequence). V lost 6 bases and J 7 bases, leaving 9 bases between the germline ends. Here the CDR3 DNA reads TGTGCCAGTAGGGTAGGCGGTGAAGCTTTCTTT. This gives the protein CASRVGGEAFF.

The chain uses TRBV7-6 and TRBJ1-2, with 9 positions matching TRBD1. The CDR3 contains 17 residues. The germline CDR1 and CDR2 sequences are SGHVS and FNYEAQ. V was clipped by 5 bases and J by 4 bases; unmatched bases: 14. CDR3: CASSPTALGTGIYGYTF. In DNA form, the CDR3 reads TGTGCCAGCAGCCCAACCGCCCTAGGGACAGGGATCTATGGCTACACCTTC.

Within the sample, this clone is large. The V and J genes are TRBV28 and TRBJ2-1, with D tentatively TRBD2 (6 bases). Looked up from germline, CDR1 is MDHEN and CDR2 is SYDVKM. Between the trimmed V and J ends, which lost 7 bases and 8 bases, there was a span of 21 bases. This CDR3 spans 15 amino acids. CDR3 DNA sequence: TGTGCCAGCACCCCGCCCGGCGGGATAAGCGATGAGCAGTTCTTC. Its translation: CASTPPGGISDEQFF.

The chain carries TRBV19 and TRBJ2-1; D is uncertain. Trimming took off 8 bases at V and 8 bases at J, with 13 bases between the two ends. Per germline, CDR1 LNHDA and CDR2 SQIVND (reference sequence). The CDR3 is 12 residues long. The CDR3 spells CASGWGGDEQFF. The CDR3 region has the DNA TGTGCCAGTGGCTGGGGTGGTGATGAGCAGTTCTTC.

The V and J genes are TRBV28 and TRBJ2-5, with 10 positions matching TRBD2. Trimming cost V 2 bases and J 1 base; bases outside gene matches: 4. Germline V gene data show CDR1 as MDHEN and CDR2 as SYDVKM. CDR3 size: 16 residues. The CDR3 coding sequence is TGTGCCAGCAGTTTAACTAGCGGGGCAACCCAAGAGACCCAGTACTTC. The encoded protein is CASSLTSGATQETQYF.

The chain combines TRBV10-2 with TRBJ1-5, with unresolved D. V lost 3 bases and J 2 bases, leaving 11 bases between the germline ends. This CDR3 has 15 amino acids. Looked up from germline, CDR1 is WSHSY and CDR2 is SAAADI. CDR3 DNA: TGCGCCAGCAGTGAACCACCTAGGGGCAATCAGCCCCAGCATTTT. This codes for CASSEPPRGNQPQHF.

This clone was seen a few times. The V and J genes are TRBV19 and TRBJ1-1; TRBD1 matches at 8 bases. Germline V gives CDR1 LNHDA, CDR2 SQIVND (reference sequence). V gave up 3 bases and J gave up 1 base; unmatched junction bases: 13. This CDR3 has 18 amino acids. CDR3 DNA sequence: TGTGCCAGTAGTATGGGGACAGGTGATGGCATGTGGAACACTGAAGCTTTCTTT. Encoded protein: CASSMGTGDGMWNTEAFF.

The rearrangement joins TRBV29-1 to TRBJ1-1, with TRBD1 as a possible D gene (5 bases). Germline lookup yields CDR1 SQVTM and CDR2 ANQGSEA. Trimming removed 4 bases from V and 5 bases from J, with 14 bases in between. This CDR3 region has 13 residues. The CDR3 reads CSVVGREMTEAFF. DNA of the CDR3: TGCAGCGTTGTCGGCAGGGAGATGACTGAAGCTTTCTTT.

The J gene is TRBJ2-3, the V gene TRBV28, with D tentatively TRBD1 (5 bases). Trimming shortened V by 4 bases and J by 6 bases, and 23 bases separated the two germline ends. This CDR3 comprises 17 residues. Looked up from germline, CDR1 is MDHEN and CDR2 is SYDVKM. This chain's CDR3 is CASSSPPDSRAGDTQYF. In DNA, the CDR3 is TGTGCCAGCAGTTCCCCCCCGGATAGCCGGGCAGGGGATACGCAGTATTTT.

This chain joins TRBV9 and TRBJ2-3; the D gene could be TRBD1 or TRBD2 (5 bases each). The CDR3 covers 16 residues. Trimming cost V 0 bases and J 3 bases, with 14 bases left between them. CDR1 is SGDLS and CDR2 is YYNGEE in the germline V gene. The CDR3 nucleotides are TGTGCCAGCAGCGTAGGCGAGGGGCAATGGACAGATACGCAGTATTTT. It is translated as CASSVGEGQWTDTQYF.

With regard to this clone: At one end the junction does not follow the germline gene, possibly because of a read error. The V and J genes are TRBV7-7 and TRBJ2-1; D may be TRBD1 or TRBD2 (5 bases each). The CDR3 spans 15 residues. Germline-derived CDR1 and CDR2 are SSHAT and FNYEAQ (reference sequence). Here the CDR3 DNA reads TGTGCTAGCAGTCAGGGACGTAGTCGAGAGGATGAGCAGTTCTTC. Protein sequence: CASSQGRSREDEQFF.

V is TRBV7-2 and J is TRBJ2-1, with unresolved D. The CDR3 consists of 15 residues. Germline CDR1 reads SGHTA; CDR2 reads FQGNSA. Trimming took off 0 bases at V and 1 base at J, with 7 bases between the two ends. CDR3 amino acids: CASSLAPESYNEQFF. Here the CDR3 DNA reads TGTGCCAGCAGCTTAGCGCCGGAGTCCTACAATGAGCAGTTCTTC.

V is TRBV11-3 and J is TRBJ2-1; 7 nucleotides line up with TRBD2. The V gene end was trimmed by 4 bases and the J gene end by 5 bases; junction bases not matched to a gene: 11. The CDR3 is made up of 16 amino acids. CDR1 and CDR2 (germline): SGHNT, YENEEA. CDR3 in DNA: TGTGCCAGCAGCTACGATAGCGGGTCAAACAACAATGAGCAGTTCTTC. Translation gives CASSYDSGSNNNEQFF.

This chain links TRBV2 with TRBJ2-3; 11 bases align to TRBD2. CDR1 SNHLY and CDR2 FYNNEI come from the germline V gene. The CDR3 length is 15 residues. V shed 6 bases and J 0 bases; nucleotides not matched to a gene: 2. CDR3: CASRGLAGSTDTQYF. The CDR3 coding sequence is TGTGCCAGCAGAGGACTAGCGGGTAGCACAGATACGCAGTATTTT.

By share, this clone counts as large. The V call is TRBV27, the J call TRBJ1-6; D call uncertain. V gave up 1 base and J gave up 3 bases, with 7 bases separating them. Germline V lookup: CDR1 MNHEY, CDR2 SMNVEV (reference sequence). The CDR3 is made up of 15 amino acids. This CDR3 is CASSLWADYNSPLHF. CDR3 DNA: TGTGCCAGCAGTTTATGGGCGGACTATAATTCACCCCTCCACTTT.

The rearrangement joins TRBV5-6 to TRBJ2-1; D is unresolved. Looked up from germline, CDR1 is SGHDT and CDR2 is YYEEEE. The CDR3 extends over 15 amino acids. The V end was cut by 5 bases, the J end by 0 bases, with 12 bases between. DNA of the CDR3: TGTGCCAGCAGTCTTAGATCATACTCCTACAATGAGCAGTTCTTC. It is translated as CASSLRSYSYNEQFF.

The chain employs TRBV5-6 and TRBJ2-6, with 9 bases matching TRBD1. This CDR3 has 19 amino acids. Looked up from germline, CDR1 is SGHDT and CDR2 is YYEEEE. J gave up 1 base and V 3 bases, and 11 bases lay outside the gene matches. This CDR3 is CASSSIDRGALSGANVLTF. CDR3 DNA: TGTGCCAGCAGCTCAATTGACAGGGGGGCCCTATCTGGGGCCAACGTCCTGACTTTC.

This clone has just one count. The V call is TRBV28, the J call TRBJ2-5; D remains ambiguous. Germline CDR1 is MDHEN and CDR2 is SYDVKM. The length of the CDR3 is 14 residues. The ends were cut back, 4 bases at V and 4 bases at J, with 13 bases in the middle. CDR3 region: CASSSGMGRETQYF. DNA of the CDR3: TGTGCCAGCAGTTCCGGTATGGGTCGAGAGACCCAGTACTTC.

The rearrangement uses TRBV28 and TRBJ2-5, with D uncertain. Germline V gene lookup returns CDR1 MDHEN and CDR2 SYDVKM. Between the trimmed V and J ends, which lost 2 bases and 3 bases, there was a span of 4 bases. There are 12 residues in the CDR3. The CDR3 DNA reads TGTGCCAGCAGTTTAGGTAAAGAGACCCAGTACTTC. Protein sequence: CASSLGKETQYF.

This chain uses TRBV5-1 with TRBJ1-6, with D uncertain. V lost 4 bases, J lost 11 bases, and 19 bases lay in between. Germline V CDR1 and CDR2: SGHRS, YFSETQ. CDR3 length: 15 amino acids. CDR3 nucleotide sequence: TGCGCCAGCAGCGAAGGACGGAGCGGGAGAGCACCCCTCCACTTT. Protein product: CASSEGRSGRAPLHF.

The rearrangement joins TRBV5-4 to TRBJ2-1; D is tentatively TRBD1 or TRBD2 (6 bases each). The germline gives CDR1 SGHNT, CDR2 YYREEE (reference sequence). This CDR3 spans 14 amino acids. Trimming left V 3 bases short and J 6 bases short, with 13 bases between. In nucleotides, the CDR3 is TGTGCCAGCAGCTGGGGGGCGGGGACCAATGAGCAGTTCTTC. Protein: CASSWGAGTNEQFF.

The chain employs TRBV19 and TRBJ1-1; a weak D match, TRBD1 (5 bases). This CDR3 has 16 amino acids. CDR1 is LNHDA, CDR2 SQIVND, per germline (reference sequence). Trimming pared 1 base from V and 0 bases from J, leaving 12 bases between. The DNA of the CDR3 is TGTGCCAGTAGTATAGCGGGGGTTCCTTTGAACACTGAAGCTTTCTTT. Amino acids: CASSIAGVPLNTEAFF.

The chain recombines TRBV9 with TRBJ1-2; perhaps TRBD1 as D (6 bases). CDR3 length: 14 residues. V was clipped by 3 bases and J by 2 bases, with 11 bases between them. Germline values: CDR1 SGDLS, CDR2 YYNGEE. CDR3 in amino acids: CASSEGDTNYGYTF. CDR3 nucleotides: TGTGCCAGCAGCGAAGGGGACACCAACTATGGCTACACCTTC. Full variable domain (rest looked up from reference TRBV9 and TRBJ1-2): DSGVTQTPKHLITATGQRVTLRCSPRSGDLSVYWYQQSLDQGLQFLIQYYNGEERAKGNILERFSAQQFPDLHSELNLSSLELGDSALYFCASSEGDTNYGYTFGSGTRLTVV.

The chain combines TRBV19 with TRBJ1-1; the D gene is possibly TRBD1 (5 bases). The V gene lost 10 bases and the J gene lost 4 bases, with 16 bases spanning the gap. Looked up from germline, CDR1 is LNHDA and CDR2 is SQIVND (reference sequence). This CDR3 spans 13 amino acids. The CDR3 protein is CATRGEVGTEAFF. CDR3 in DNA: TGTGCCACTAGAGGGGAGGTCGGCACTGAAGCTTTCTTT.

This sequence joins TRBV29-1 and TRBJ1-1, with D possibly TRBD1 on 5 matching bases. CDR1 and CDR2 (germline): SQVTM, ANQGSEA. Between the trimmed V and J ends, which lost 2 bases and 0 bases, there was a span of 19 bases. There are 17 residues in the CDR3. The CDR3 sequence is CSVESYSGRLMNTEAFF. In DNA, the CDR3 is TGCAGCGTTGAATCGTATTCGGGACGGCTTATGAACACTGAAGCTTTCTTT.

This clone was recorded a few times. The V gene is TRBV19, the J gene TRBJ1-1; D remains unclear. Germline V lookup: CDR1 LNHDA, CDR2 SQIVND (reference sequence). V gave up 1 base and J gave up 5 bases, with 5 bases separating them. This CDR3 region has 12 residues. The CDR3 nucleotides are TGTGCCAGTAGTATAGGCATAACTGAAGCTTTCTTT. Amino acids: CASSIGITEAFF.

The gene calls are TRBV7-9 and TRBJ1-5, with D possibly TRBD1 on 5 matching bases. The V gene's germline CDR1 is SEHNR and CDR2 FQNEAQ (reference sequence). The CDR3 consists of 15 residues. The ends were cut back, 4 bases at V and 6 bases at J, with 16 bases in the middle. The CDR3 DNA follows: TGTGCCAGCAGCTCCGTAGGGGATATAGGTCAGCCCCAGCATTTT. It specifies CASSSVGDIGQPQHF.

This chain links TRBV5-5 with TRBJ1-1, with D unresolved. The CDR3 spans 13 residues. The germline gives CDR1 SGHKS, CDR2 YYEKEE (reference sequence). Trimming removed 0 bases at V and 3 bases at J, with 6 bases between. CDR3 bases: TGTGCCAGCAGCTTGGGACATGACACTGAAGCTTTCTTT. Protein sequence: CASSLGHDTEAFF.